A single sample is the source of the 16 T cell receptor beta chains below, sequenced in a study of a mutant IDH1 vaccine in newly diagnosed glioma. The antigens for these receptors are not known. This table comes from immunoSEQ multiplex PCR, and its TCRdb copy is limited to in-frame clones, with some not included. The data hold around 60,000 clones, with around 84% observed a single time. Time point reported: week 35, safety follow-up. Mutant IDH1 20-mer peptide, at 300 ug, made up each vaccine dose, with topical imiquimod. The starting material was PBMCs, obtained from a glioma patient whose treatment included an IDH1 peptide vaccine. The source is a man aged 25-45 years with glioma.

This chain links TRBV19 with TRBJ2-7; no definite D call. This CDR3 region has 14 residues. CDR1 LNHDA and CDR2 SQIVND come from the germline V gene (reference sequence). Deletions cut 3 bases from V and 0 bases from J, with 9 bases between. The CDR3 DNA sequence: TGTGCCAGTAGTATGAAATCGAGCTCCTACGAGCAGTACTTC. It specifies CASSMKSSSYEQYF.

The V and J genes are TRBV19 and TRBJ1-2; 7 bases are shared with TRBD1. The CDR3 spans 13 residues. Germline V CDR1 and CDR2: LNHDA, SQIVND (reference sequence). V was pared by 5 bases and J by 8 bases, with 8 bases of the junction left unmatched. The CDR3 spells CASSQQGRRGYTF. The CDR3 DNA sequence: TGTGCCAGTAGTCAACAGGGGCGTCGGGGCTACACCTTC.

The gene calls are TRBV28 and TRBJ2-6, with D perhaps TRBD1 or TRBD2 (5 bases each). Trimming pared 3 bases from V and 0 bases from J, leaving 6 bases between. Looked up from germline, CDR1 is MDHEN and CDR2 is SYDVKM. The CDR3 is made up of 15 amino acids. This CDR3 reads CASSLRGSGANVLTF. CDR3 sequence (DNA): TGTGCCAGCAGTTTGAGGGGCTCTGGGGCCAACGTCCTGACTTTC.

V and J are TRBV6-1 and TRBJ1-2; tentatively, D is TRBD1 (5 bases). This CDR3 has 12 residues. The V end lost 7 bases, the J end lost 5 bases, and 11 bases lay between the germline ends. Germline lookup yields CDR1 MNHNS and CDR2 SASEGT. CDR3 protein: CASILKGYGYTF. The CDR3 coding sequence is TGTGCCAGCATCCTAAAGGGGTATGGCTACACCTTC.

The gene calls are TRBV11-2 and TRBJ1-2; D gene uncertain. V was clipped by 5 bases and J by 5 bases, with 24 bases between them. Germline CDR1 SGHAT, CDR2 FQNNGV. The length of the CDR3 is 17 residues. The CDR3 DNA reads TGTGCCAGCAGCCCCGGGATTGGACCCTCAGACCATTATGGCTACACCTTC. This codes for CASSPGIGPSDHYGYTF. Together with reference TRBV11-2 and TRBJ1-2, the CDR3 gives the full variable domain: EAGVAQSPRYKIIEKRQSVAFWCNPISGHATLYWYQQILGQGPKLLIQFQNNGVVDDSQLPKDRFSAERLKGVDSTLKIQPAKLEDSAVYLCASSPGIGPSDHYGYTFGSGTRLTVV.

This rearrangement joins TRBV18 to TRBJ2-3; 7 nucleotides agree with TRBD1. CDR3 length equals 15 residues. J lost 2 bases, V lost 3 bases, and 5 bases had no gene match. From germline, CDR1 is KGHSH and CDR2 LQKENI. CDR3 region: CASSPTGTVTDTQYF. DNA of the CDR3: TGTGCCAGCTCACCCACCGGGACAGTCACAGATACGCAGTATTTT.

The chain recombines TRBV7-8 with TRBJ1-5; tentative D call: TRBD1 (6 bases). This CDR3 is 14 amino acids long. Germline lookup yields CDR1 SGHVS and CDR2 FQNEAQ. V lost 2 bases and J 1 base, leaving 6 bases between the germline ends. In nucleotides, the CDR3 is TGTGCCAGCAGCTTAAGGGGGAGCAATCAGCCCCAGCATTTT. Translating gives CASSLRGSNQPQHF.

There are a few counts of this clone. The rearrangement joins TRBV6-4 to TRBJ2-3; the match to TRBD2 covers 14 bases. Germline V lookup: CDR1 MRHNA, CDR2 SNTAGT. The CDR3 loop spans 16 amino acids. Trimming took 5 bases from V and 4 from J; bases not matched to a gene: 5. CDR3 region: CASSSGLAGGPDTQYF. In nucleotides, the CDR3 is TGTGCCAGCAGTAGCGGACTAGCGGGGGGCCCAGATACGCAGTATTTT.

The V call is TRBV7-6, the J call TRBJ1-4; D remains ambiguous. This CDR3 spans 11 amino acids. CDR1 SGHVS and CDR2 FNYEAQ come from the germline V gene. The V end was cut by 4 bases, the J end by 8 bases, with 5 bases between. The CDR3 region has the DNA TGTGCCAGCAGCTCCAGCGAAAAACTGTTTTTT. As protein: CASSSSEKLFF.

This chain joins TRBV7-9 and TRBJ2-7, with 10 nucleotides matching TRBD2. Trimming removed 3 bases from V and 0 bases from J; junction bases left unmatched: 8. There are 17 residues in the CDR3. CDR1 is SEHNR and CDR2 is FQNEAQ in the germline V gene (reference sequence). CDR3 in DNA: TGTGCCAGCAGCTTCCCCTCCGTAGCGGGGGGCTCCTACGAGCAGTACTTC. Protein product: CASSFPSVAGGSYEQYF.

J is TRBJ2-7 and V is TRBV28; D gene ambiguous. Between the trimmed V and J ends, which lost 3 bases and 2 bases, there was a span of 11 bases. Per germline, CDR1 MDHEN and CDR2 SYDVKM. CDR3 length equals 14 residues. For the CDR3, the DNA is TGTGCCAGCAGTTTCGGAACCGGCCCCTACGAGCAGTACTTC. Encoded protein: CASSFGTGPYEQYF. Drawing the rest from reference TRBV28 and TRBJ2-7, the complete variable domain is DVKVTQSSRYLVKRTGEKVFLECVQDMDHENMFWYRQDPGLGLRLIYFSYDVKMKEKGDIPEGYSVSREKKERFSLILESASTNQTSMYLCASSFGTGPYEQYFGPGTRLTVT.

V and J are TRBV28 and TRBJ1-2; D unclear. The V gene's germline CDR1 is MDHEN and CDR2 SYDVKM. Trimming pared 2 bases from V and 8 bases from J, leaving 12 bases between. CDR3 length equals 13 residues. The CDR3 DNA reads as TGTGCCAGCAGTTTAGGGCAACTTTCGGGCTACACCTTC. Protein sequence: CASSLGQLSGYTF.

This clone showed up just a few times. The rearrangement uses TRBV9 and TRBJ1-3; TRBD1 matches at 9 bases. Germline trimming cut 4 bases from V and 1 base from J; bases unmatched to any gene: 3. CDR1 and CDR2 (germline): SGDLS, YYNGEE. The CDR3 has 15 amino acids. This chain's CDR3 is CASSRDRVSGNTIYF. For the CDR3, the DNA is TGTGCCAGCAGCCGGGACAGGGTGTCTGGAAACACCATATATTTT.

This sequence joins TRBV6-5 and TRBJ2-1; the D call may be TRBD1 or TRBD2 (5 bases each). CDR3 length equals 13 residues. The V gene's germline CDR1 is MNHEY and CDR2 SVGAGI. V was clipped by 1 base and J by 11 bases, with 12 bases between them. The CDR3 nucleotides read TGTGCCAGCAGTTACTACGGGGCAGGGCAGCAGTTCTTC. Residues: CASSYYGAGQQFF.

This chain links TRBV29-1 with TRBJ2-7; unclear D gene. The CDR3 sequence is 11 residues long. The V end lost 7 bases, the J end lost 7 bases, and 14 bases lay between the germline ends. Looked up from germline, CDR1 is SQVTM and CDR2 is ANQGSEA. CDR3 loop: CSALTLLEQYF. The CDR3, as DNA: TGCAGCGCTCTGACCCTGCTGGAGCAGTACTTC.

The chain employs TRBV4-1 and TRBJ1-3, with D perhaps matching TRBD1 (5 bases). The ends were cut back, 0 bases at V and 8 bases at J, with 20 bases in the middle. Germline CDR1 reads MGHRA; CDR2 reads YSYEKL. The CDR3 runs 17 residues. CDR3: CASSQDERAGSGDTIYF. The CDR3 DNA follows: TGCGCCAGCAGCCAAGATGAAAGGGCAGGCTCGGGGGACACCATATATTTT.